This note documents a single T cell receptor beta chain sequence. These data are taken from a study of control samples from healthy donors and cancer patients. Generated by immunoSEQ multiplex PCR, the TCRdb table keeps only in-frame clones and is missing some. The sample yields about 140,000 clones, under 95% seen once. The CDR3 length is 13 residues. With 1 base removed from V and 6 bases from J, the gap between germline ends came to 8 bases. Germline V CDR1 and CDR2: SGHTA, FQGNSA. This rearrangement joins TRBV7-2 to TRBJ2-3; D gene ambiguous. The sample taken for sequencing was blood. The receptor was isolated from a man aged 18 to 30 in good health. The CDR3, as DNA: TGTGCCAGCAGCTTAGAGGGCCGGGATACGCAGTATTTT. It specifies CASSLEGRDTQYF.